This TCR beta chain derives from a study of blood T cell repertoires in COVID-19. This CDR3 contains 12 residues. CDR1 SGHDN and CDR2 FVKESK come from the germline V gene. J was trimmed by 7 bases and V by 4 bases; bases with no gene match: 3. Only in-frame clones appear in the TCRdb table, and some are missing; sequencing was by immunoSEQ multiplex PCR. The table records 160,000 or so clones, about 83% of them present only once. The genes are TRBV14 and TRBJ1-2; 7 bases match TRBD1. The sequencing input was peripheral blood. This TCR derives from a human donor in a cohort sampled during active COVID-19. CDR3 in amino acids: CASSPTGLGYTF. In DNA, the CDR3 is TGTGCCAGCAGCCCGACAGGGCTTGGCTACACCTTC.